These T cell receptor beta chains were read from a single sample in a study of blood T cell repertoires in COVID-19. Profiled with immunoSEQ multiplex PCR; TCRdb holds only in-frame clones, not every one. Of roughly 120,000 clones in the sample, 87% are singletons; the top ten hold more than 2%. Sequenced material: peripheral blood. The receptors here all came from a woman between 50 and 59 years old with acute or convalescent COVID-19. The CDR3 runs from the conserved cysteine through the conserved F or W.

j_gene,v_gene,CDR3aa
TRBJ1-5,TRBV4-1,CASSPGYVNNQPQHF
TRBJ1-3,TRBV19,CASGNSGNTIYF
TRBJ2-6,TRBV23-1,CASSHLQGAGANVLTF
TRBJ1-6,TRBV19,CASSPGQTYNSPLHF
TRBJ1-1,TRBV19,CASSYKTGTEAFF
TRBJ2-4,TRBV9,CASSVGTGKNIQYF
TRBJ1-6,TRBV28,CASSLLLNSPLHF
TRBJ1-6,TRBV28,CASSLLWGNSPLHF
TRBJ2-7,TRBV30,CAWSVRGWGEQYF
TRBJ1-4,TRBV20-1,CSAVINEKLFF
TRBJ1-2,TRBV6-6,CASSYSLAQGANGYTF
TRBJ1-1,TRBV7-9,CASSLTGTEAFF
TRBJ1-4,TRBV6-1,CASSEVAGRTMATNEKLFF
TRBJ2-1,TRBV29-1,CSVVGGIGWMDEQFF
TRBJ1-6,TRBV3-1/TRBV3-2,CASSQKGQGGSPLHF
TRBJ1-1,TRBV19,CASSWDRMNTEAFF
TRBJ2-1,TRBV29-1,CSVKPSDLNNEQFF
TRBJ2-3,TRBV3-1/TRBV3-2,CASSSSGRGGDTQYF
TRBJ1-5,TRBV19,CASTTGTGVGSNQPQHF
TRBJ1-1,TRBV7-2,CASTLVRGAEAFF
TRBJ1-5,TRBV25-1,CASSDDRGRQPQHF
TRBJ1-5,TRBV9,CASSVDPHTNQPQHF
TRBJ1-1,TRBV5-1,CASSLTGSGTEAFF
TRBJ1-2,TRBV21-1,CASSAPGQGNNTKVVYGYTF
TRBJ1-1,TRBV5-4,CASSLQPETEAFF
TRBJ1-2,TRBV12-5,CASGPGGGEGGYTF
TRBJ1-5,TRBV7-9,CASSLSDSNQPQHF
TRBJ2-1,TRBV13,CASSPGLAGYNEQFF
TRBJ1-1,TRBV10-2,CASRTGDTEAFF
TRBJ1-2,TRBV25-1,CASSEGFGQGLHGYTF
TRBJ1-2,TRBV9,CASSTRTGGADGYTF
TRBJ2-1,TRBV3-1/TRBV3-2,CASSLTGTPYNEQFF
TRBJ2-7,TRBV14,CASSLRTDSYEQYF
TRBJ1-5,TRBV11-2,CASSGQGHQPQHF
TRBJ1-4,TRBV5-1,CASSLGGANEKLFF
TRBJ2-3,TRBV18,CASSPLTSGGTDTQYF
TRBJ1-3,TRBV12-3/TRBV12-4,CASILQGANTIYF